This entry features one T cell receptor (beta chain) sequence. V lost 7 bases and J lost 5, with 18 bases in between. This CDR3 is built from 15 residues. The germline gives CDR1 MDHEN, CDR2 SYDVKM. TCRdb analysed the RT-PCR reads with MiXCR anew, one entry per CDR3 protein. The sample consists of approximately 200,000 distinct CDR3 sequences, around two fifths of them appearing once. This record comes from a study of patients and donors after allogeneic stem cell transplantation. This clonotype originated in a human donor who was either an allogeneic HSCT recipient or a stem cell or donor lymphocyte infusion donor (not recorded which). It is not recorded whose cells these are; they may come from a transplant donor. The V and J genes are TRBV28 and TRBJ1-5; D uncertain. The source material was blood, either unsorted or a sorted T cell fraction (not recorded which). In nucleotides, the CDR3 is TGTGCCAGCACCAAACCCGGGAGATGGGATCAGCCCCAGCATTTT. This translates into CASTKPGRWDQPQHF.